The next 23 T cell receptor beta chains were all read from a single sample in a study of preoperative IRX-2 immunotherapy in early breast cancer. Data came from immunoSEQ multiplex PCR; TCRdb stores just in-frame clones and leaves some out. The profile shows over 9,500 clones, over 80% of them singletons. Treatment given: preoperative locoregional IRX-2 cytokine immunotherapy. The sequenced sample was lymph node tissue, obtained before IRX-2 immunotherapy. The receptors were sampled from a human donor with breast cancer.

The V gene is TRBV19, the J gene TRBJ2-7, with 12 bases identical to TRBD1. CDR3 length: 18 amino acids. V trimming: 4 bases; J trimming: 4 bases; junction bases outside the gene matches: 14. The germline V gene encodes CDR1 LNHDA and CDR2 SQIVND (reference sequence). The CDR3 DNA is TGTGCCAGTAGTACGGGACAGGGGGCTAGCGGGAATCAATACGAGCAGTACTTC. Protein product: CASSTGQGASGNQYEQYF.

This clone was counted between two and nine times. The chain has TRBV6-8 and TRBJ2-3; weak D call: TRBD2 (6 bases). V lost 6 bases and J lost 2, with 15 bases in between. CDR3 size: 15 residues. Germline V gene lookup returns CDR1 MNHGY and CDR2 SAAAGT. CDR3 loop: CASSFGWGDTDTQYF. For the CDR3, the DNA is TGTGCCAGCAGCTTTGGGTGGGGGGACACAGATACGCAGTATTTT.

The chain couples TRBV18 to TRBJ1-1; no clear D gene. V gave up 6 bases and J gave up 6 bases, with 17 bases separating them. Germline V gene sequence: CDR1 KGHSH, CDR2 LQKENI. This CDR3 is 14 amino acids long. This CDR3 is CASSPIGPPSEAFF. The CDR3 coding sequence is TGTGCCAGCTCCCCTATAGGCCCGCCGTCTGAAGCTTTCTTT.

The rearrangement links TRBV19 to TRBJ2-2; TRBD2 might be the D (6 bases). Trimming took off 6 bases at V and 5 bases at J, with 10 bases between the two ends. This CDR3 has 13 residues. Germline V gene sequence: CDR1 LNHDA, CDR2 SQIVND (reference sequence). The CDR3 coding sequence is TGTGCCAGTAGACTAGCTGGAACCGGGGAGCTGTTTTTT. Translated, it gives CASRLAGTGELFF.

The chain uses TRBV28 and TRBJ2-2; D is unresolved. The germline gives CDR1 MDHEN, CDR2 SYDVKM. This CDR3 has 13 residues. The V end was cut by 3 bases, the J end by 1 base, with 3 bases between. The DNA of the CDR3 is TGTGCCAGCAGTTTGGGGAACACCGGGGAGCTGTTTTTT. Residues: CASSLGNTGELFF.

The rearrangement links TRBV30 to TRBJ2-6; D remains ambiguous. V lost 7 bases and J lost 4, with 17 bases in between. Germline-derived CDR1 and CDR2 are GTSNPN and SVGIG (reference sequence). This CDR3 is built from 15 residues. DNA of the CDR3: TGTGCCTCCTCGGGCAAGGCGGCCGGGGCCAACGTCCTGACTTTC. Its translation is CASSGKAAGANVLTF.

The CDR3 coding sequence is TGTGCCAGCAGCGCGTCCGGGACAGCCACAGATACGCAGTATTTT. As protein: CASSASGTATDTQYF. The rearrangement links TRBV6-8 to TRBJ2-3, with TRBD1 matching 7 bases. This CDR3 spans 15 amino acids. The trim removed 6 bases at V and 2 bases at J, leaving 8 bases unmatched. CDR1 is MNHGY, CDR2 SAAAGT, per germline.

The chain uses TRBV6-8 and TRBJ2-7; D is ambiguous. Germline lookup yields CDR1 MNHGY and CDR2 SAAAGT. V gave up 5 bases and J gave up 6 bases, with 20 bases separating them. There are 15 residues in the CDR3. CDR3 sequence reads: CASSHEFPSWAEQYF. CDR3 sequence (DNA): TGTGCCAGCAGTCACGAATTCCCCTCCTGGGCCGAGCAGTACTTC.

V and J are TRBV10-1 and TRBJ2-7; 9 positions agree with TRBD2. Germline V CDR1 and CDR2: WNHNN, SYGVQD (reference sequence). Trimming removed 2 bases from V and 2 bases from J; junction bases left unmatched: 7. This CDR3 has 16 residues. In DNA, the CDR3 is TGCGCCAGCAGTGAGATGGCTAGCGGGAACCCCTACGAGCAGTACTTC. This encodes CASSEMASGNPYEQYF.

The CDR3 here is CASSSRGDIGSYEQYF. CDR3 DNA: TGTGCCAGCAGTTCAAGGGGGGACATAGGCTCCTACGAGCAGTACTTC. The chain joins TRBV28 to TRBJ2-7; D possibly uses TRBD1 or TRBD2 (6 bases each). CDR1 MDHEN and CDR2 SYDVKM come from the germline V gene. Trimming stripped 4 bases from V and 0 bases from J, with 16 bases between. CDR3 size: 16 residues.

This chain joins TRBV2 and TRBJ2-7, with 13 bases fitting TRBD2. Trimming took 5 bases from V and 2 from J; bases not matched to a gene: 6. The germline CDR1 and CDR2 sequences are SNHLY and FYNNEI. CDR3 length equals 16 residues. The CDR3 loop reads CASSLSGTSGTYEQYF. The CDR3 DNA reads TGTGCCAGCAGTCTTTCCGGGACTAGCGGGACCTACGAGCAGTACTTC. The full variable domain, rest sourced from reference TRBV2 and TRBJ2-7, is EPEVTQTPSHQVTQMGQEVILRCVPISNHLYFYWYRQILGQKVEFLVSFYNNEISEKSEIFDDQFSVERPDGSNFTLKIRSTKLEDSAMYFCASSLSGTSGTYEQYFGPGTRLTVT.

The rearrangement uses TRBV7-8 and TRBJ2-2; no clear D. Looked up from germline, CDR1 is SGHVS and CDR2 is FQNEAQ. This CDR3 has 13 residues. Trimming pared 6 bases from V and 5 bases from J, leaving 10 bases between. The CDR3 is CASSPDWTGELFF. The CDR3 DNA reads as TGTGCCAGCAGTCCCGATTGGACCGGGGAGCTGTTTTTT.

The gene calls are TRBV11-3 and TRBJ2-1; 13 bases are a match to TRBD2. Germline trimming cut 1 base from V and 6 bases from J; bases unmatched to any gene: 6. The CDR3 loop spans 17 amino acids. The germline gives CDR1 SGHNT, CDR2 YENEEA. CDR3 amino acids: CASSLGAGTSGTNEQFF. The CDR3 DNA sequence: TGTGCCAGCAGCTTAGGGGCTGGGACTAGCGGGACCAATGAGCAGTTCTTC.

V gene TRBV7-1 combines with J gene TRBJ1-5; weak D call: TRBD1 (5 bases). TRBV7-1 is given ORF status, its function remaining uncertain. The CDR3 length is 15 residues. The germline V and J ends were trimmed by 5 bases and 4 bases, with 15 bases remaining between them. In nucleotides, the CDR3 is TGTGCCAGCAGCCAGGGACGTACTAAGAATCAGCCCCAGCATTTT. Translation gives CASSQGRTKNQPQHF.

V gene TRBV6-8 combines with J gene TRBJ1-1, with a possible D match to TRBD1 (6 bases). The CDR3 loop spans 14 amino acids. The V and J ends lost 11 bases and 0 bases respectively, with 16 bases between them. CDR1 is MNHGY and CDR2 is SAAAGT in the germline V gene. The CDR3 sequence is CAGISGVMNTEAFF. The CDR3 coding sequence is TGTGCCGGAATCTCAGGGGTAATGAACACTGAAGCTTTCTTT.

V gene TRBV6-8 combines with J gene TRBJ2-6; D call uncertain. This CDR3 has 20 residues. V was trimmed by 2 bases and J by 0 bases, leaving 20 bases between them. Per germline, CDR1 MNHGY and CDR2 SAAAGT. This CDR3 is CASSYANLGQLDSGANVLTF. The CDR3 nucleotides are TGTGCCAGCAGTTACGCAAACCTCGGGCAGCTCGACTCTGGGGCCAACGTCCTGACTTTC.

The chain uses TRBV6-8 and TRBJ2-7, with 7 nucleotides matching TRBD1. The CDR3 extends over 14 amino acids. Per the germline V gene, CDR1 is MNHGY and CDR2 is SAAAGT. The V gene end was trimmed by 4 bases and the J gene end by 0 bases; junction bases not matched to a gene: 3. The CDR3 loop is CASSWDSSSYEQYF. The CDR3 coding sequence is TGTGCCAGCAGTTGGGACAGCAGCTCCTACGAGCAGTACTTC.

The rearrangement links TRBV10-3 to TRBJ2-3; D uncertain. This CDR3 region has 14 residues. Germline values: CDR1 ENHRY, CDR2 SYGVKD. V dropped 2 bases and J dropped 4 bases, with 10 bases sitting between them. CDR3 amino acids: CAISELSAADTQYF. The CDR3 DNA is TGTGCCATCAGTGAGCTAAGCGCAGCAGATACGCAGTATTTT.

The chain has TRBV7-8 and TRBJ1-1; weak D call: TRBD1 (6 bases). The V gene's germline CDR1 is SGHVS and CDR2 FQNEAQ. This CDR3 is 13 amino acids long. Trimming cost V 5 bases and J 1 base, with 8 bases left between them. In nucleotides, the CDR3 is TGTGCCAGCAGCCACAGGGAGAACACTGAAGCTTTCTTT. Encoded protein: CASSHRENTEAFF.

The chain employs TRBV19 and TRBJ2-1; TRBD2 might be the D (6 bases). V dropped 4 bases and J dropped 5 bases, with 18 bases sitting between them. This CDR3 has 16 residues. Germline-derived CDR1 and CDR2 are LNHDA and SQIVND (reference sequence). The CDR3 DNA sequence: TGTGCCAGTAGTAACCCACCCGATAGCGGACACAATGAGCAGTTCTTC. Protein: CASSNPPDSGHNEQFF.

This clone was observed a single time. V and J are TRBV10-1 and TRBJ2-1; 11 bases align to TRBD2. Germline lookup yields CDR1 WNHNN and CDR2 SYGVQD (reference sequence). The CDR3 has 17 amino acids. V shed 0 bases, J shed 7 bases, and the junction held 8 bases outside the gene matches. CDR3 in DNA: TGCGCCAGCAGTGAGTCGAGGCTAGCGGGAGGTACGAATGAGCAGTTCTTC. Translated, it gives CASSESRLAGGTNEQFF.

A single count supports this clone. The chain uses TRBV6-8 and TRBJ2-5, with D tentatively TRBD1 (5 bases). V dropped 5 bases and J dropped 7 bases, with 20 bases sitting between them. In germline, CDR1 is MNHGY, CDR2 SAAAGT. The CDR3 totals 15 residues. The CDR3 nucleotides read TGTGCCAGCAGTGATCACAGGCTCATGGAAGTGACCCAGTACTTC. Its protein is CASSDHRLMEVTQYF.

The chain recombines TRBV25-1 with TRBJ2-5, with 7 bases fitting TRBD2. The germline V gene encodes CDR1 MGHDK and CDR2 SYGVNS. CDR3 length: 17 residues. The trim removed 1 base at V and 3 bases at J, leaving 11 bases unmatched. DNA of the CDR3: TGTGCCAGCAGTGAATGGTCAAGCGGGAAATTTGAAGAGACCCAGTACTTC. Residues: CASSEWSSGKFEETQYF.